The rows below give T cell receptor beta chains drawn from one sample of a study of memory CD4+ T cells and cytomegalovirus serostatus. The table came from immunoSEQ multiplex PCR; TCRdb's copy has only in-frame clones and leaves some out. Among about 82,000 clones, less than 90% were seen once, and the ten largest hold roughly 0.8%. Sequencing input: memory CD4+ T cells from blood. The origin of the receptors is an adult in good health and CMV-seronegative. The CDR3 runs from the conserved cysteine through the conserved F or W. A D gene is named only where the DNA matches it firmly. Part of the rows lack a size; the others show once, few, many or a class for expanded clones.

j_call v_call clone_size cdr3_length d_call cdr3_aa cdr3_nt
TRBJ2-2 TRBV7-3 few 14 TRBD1 CASSRGQSTGELFF TGTGCCAGCAGCCGGGGACAGTCCACCGGGGAGCTGTTTTTT
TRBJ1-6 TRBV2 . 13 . CASSGGVSSPLHF TGTGCCAGCAGTGGGGGGGTAAGTTCACCCCTCCACTTT
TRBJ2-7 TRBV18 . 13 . CASSPGGTYEQYF TGTGCCAGCTCACCGGGGGGCACCTACGAGCAGTACTTC
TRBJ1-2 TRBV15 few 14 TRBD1 CATSRGQGRHGYTF TGTGCCACCAGCAGGGGACAGGGGAGGCATGGCTACACCTTC
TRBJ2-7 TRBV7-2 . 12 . CASSLTAYEQYF TGTGCCAGCAGCTTAACCGCCTACGAGCAGTACTTC
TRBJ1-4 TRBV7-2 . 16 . CASSLGSSATNEKLFF TGTGCCAGCAGCTTAGGGAGCAGTGCAACTAATGAAAAACTGTTTTTT
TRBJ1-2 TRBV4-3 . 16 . CASSQDLTGPYYGYTF TGCGCCAGCAGCCAAGACCTAACAGGCCCCTACTATGGCTACACCTTC
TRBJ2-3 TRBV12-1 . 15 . CASSPAGLATDTQYF TGTGCCAGCAGCCCCGCGGGACTAGCGACAGATACGCAGTATTTT
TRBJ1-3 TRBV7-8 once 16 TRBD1 CASSVTGGNSGNTIYF TGTGCCAGCAGCGTTACAGGGGGAAACTCTGGAAACACCATATATTTT
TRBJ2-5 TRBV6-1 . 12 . CALSGVEETQYF TGTGCTCTAAGTGGGGTCGAAGAGACCCAGTACTTC
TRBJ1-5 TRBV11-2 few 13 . CASSLDRDQPQHF TGTGCCAGCAGCTTAGATCGGGATCAGCCCCAGCATTTT
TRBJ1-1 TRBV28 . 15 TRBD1 CASSFRGQGRTEAFF TGTGCCAGCAGTTTCCGTGGACAGGGGCGGACTGAAGCTTTCTTT
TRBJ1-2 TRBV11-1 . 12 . CASSPQGETYTF TGTGCCAGCAGCCCCCAGGGCGAGACCTACACCTTC
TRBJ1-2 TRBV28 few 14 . CASSSSPLNYGYTF TGTGCCAGCAGTTCCAGCCCTCTTAACTATGGCTACACCTTC
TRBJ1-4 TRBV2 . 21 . CASSEVGFLAPLPRTNEKLFF TGTGCCAGCAGTGAAGTAGGGTTTCTGGCCCCTCTTCCCCGAACTAATGAAAAACTGTTTTTT
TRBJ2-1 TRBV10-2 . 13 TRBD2 CATGTSGGVEQFF TGCGCCACCGGGACTAGCGGGGGAGTCGAGCAGTTCTTC
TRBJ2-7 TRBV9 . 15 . CASSVGAGEYHEQYF TGTGCCAGCAGCGTAGGGGCAGGAGAATACCACGAGCAGTACTTC
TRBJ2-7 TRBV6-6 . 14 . CAISPGESSYEQYF TGTGCCATCAGTCCCGGGGAGAGCTCCTACGAGCAGTACTTC
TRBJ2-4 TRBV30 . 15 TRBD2 CAWSVGLAGGDIQYF TGTGCCTGGAGTGTTGGGCTAGCGGGGGGTGACATTCAGTACTTC
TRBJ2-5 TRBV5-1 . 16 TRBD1 CASSPTLTGGMGTQYF TGCGCCAGCAGCCCCACCCTGACAGGGGGGATGGGAACCCAGTACTTC
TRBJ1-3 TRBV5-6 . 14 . CASSFGSSENTIYF TGTGCCAGCAGCTTTGGATCCAGCGAAAACACCATATATTTT
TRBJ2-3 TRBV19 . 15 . CASSILGQDTDTQYF TGTGCCAGTAGTATTTTGGGACAAGACACAGATACGCAGTATTTT
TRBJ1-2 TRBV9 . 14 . CASSVDRGADGYTF TGTGCCAGCAGCGTAGACCGGGGGGCTGATGGCTACACCTTC
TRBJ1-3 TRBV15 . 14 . CATTRTDSGNTIYF TGTGCCACCACCCGGACGGACTCTGGAAACACCATATATTTT
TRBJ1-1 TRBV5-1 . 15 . CASSLAYSSYTEAFF TGCGCCAGCAGCTTGGCTTACAGTTCGTACACTGAAGCTTTCTTT
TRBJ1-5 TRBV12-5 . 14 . CASGSQGYDQPQHF TGTGCTAGTGGTTCCCAGGGGTATGATCAGCCCCAGCATTTT
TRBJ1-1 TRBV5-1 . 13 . CASSPGLNTEAFF TGCGCCAGCAGCCCGGGACTGAACACTGAAGCTTTCTTT
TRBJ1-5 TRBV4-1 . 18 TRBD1 CASSRLPGTGEIVQPQHF TGCGCCAGCAGCCGCCTCCCTGGGACAGGGGAGATTGTTCAGCCCCAGCATTTT
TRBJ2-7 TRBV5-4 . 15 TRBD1 CASSPPGDRNYEQYF TGTGCCAGCAGCCCACCCGGGGACAGGAACTACGAGCAGTACTTC
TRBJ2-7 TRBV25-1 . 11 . CASSSRDEQYF TGTGCCAGCAGTTCCAGGGACGAGCAGTACTTC
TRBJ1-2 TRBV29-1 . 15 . CSVEGGRRGSYGYTF TGCAGCGTTGAAGGAGGTCGACGGGGGAGCTATGGCTACACCTTC
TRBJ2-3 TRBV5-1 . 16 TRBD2 CASSAGAGGVADTQYF TGCGCCAGCAGCGCAGGCGCGGGGGGCGTGGCAGATACGCAGTATTTT